The 21 T cell receptor beta chains below were found in one sample sequenced in a study of blood T cell repertoires in COVID-19. This table comes from immunoSEQ multiplex PCR, and its TCRdb copy is limited to in-frame clones, with some not included. The sample lists around 100,000 clones, 70% to 80% occurring once. Material: peripheral blood. These receptors were obtained from a man aged 70 or older with active or convalescent COVID-19.

The chain employs TRBV6-6 and TRBJ1-1, with 11 bases fitting TRBD1. The CDR3 is 13 amino acids. CDR1 and CDR2 (germline): MNHNY, SVGAGI (reference sequence). Trimming at V came to 6 bases and at J to 3 bases, leaving 0 bases not matched to a gene. Here the CDR3 DNA reads TGTGCCAGCAGGGGACAGGGGGACACTGAAGCTTTCTTT. Translation: CASRGQGDTEAFF.

The chain couples TRBV27 to TRBJ2-3; tentatively, D is TRBD1 (5 bases). V lost 0 bases to trimming and J lost 3 bases, with 16 bases between them. Germline V CDR1 and CDR2: MNHEY, SMNVEV (reference sequence). The CDR3 has 17 amino acids. The CDR3 is CASSLSYPTGATDTQYF. CDR3 DNA sequence: TGTGCCAGCAGTTTATCCTACCCCACAGGTGCTACAGATACGCAGTATTTT.

The J gene is TRBJ1-5, the V gene TRBV28; D gene ambiguous. The CDR3 covers 13 residues. V was shortened by 8 bases and J by 3 bases, with 11 bases between the two germline ends. The germline CDR1 and CDR2 sequences are MDHEN and SYDVKM. The CDR3 nucleotides read TGTGCCAGCCGCAATCAGGTCAATCAGCCCCAGCATTTT. Translated: CASRNQVNQPQHF. The full variable domain, rest sourced from reference TRBV28 and TRBJ1-5, is DVKVTQSSRYLVKRTGEKVFLECVQDMDHENMFWYRQDPGLGLRLIYFSYDVKMKEKGDIPEGYSVSREKKERFSLILESASTNQTSMYLCASRNQVNQPQHFGDGTRLSIL.

CDR3 coding DNA: TGTGCCAGCAGGATACCGGGACAGGGAAGAGAAAAACTGTTTTTT. Amino acids: CASRIPGQGREKLFF. This chain links TRBV28 with TRBJ1-4; 9 bases match TRBD1. The CDR3 is 15 residues long. Germline loops: CDR1 MDHEN, CDR2 SYDVKM. V lost 6 bases to trimming and J lost 8 bases; unmatched junction nucleotides: 10.

The chain employs TRBV5-1 and TRBJ2-5, with 7 bases that match TRBD1. The V and J ends lost 4 bases and 2 bases, in that order; junction bases with no gene match: 8. This CDR3 contains 15 residues. The germline CDR1 and CDR2 sequences are SGHRS and YFSETQ. The CDR3 sequence is CASSSDRVGQETQYF. The CDR3 DNA reads as TGCGCCAGCAGCAGCGACAGGGTAGGTCAAGAGACCCAGTACTTC.

This rearrangement joins TRBV5-5 to TRBJ1-6; D remains ambiguous. In germline, CDR1 is SGHKS, CDR2 YYEKEE (reference sequence). The CDR3 length is 15 residues. V lost 3 bases and J lost 0, with 7 bases in between. In DNA form, the CDR3 reads TGTGCCAGCAGCTCCTCCAGCTCCTATAATTCACCCCTCCACTTT. It codes for CASSSSSSYNSPLHF.

The chain carries TRBV10-3 and TRBJ1-5; possible D gene TRBD1, 6 bases. This CDR3 spans 15 amino acids. From germline, CDR1 is ENHRY and CDR2 SYGVKD. Trimming took off 6 bases at V and 2 bases at J, with 14 bases between the two ends. This CDR3 reads CAISEQGSGNQPQHF. The CDR3 DNA is TGTGCCATCAGCGAACAGGGTTCCGGCAATCAGCCCCAGCATTTT.

This chain links TRBV6-5 with TRBJ2-7; TRBD1 agrees at 8 bases. The CDR3 runs 12 residues. Looked up from germline, CDR1 is MNHEY and CDR2 is SVGAGI. V lost 7 bases and J lost 5; bases outside the gene matches: 4. The CDR3, as DNA: TGTGCCAGCACCGAGACAGGGGACGAGCAGTACTTC. Amino acid sequence: CASTETGDEQYF.

The gene calls are TRBV15 and TRBJ2-3; no clear D. The length of the CDR3 is 16 residues. CDR1 and CDR2 (germline): LNHNV, YYDKDF (reference sequence). Trimming stripped 2 bases from V and 1 base from J, with 13 bases between. The CDR3 bases are TGTGCCACCAGCAGACTCTCTCTGACTGGCACAGATACGCAGTATTTT. Translated: CATSRLSLTGTDTQYF.

The rearrangement links TRBV13 to TRBJ2-4, with 8 bases lining up with TRBD2. The V gene end was trimmed by 3 bases and the J gene end by 7 bases; junction bases not matched to a gene: 11. Germline lookup yields CDR1 PRHDT and CDR2 FYEKMQ (reference sequence). This CDR3 region has 16 residues. The CDR3: CASSLRAGGSLNIQYF. The CDR3 DNA follows: TGTGCCAGCAGCTTGAGGGCGGGAGGAAGCTTGAACATTCAGTACTTC.

Sample share makes this clone medium-sized. This sequence joins TRBV5-4 and TRBJ2-7, with 9 bases lining up with TRBD1. V lost 3 bases and J lost 3; bases outside the gene matches: 1. The CDR3 loop spans 13 amino acids. CDR1 and CDR2 (germline): SGHNT, YYREEE (reference sequence). DNA for the CDR3: TGTGCCAGCAGCTGGACAGGGGACTACGAGCAGTACTTC. Its protein product is CASSWTGDYEQYF.

The CDR3 DNA reads TGCGCCAGCGGCCAATCCGGGGGAGGGGAGACCCAGTACTTC. Its protein is CASGQSGGGETQYF. J is TRBJ2-5 and V is TRBV5-1, with 7 bases that match TRBD2. Germline-derived CDR1 and CDR2 are SGHRS and YFSETQ. The CDR3 extends over 14 amino acids. The V and J ends lost 7 bases and 5 bases, in that order; junction bases with no gene match: 11.

The V call is TRBV4-2, the J call TRBJ1-1, with 7 nucleotides matching TRBD1. The trim removed 1 base at V and 5 bases at J, leaving 10 bases unmatched. Germline CDR1 LGHNA, CDR2 YNFKEQ. This CDR3 spans 16 amino acids. Written as DNA, the CDR3 is TGTGCCAGCAGCCAAGGGGATCCCAGGGGGGTGACTGAAGCTTTCTTT. It encodes CASSQGDPRGVTEAFF.

The V gene is TRBV5-1, the J gene TRBJ1-1, with 11 positions matching TRBD1. V gave up 4 bases and J gave up 1 base; unmatched junction bases: 3. This CDR3 spans 15 amino acids. Germline V gene data show CDR1 as SGHRS and CDR2 as YFSETQ. In DNA, the CDR3 is TGCGCCAGCAGCCTCGGGACAGGGGGGAACACTGAAGCTTTCTTT. Its translation is CASSLGTGGNTEAFF.

The gene calls are TRBV10-3 and TRBJ2-2, with D possibly TRBD1 on 6 matching bases. This CDR3 contains 15 residues. Germline loops: CDR1 ENHRY, CDR2 SYGVKD. V was pared by 6 bases and J by 7 bases, with 18 bases between. CDR3 loop: CAIRSDRKDGGELFF. The CDR3 region has the DNA TGTGCCATCAGGTCCGACAGGAAGGATGGCGGGGAGCTGTTTTTT.

The chain joins TRBV27 to TRBJ1-6; D gene unclear. The CDR3 extends over 17 amino acids. Germline CDR1 is MNHEY and CDR2 is SMNVEV (reference sequence). V was cut by 5 bases and J by 0 bases, with 14 bases left in between. CDR3 in amino acids: CASSPGTGNSYNSPLHF. The CDR3 DNA follows: TGTGCCAGCAGTCCGGGAACCGGTAACTCCTATAATTCACCCCTCCACTTT.

This clone was counted a few times. This chain connects TRBV29-1 to TRBJ1-5; 10 bases match TRBD1. Trimming cost V 5 bases and J 1 base; bases outside gene matches: 2. Germline V gene lookup returns CDR1 SQVTM and CDR2 ANQGSEA. The CDR3 is 14 residues long. The CDR3 sequence is CSVRQGASNQPQHF. CDR3 DNA sequence: TGCAGCGTTCGACAGGGGGCGAGCAATCAGCCCCAGCATTTT.

The CDR3 DNA is TGTGCCAGCAGCAACCCGGGACAGGGAAATTCACCCCTCCACTTT. Protein sequence: CASSNPGQGNSPLHF. The rearrangement links TRBV5-4 to TRBJ1-6, with 9 bases identical to TRBD1. Germline V gives CDR1 SGHNT, CDR2 YYREEE (reference sequence). J was trimmed by 7 bases and V by 4 bases; bases with no gene match: 6. The CDR3 has 15 amino acids.

This chain connects TRBV14 to TRBJ2-3; D is perhaps TRBD1 (5 bases). V lost 4 bases, J lost 2 bases, and 7 bases lay in between. The CDR3 spans 13 residues. The germline gives CDR1 SGHDN, CDR2 FVKESK. CDR3 bases: TGTGCCAGCAGCCGGGGCCTCACAGATACGCAGTATTTT. Protein product: CASSRGLTDTQYF.

This clone was counted once. This chain connects TRBV5-4 to TRBJ2-7; TRBD2 matches 16 bases. Germline V gene lookup returns CDR1 SGHNT and CDR2 YYREEE (reference sequence). The V gene end was trimmed by 4 bases and the J gene end by 2 bases; junction bases not matched to a gene: 6. This CDR3 spans 17 amino acids. The CDR3 here is CASSAGLAGGPPYEQYF. The CDR3 bases are TGTGCCAGCAGCGCGGGACTAGCGGGAGGGCCGCCCTACGAGCAGTACTTC.

The rearrangement uses TRBV4-2 and TRBJ2-5; D is perhaps TRBD2 (5 bases). CDR1 is LGHNA and CDR2 is YNFKEQ in the germline V gene. Trimming shortened V by 1 base and J by 3 bases, and 6 bases separated the two germline ends. The CDR3 spans 13 residues. CDR3 sequence (DNA): TGTGCCAGCAGCCAAGTCGGGGAAGAGACCCAGTACTTC. It translates to CASSQVGEETQYF.